This T cell receptor beta chain comes out of a study of CD8 T cells in Susac syndrome. Study-level results: A relatively small number of individuals underwent TCR sequencing and HLA analysis.

A remark on this clonotype: What it recognizes is unknown.

The RNA, about 0.45 to 1 ug, was put through reverse transcription using random hexamers. Multiplex immunoSEQ PCR targeted 54 Vbeta and 13 Jbeta TCR beta segments. In TCRdb, the immunoSEQ multiplex PCR reads were re-called with MiXCR into one record per CDR3 protein. Of under 250,000 distinct CDR3 sequences listed, roughly 95% are singletons. Sequencing of TCR beta was carried out in blood CD8+ and CD4+ T cells. Treatment-naive patients with stable or active relapsing-remitting disease were the multiple sclerosis controls. The CDR3 is 12 residues long. The ends were cut back, 3 bases at V and 4 bases at J, with 9 bases in the middle. CDR1 and CDR2 from the germline V gene are DFQATT and SNEGSKA (reference sequence).

The specimen was CD4+ T cells from PBMCs. The chain links TRBV20-1 to TRBJ2-5, with a possible D match to TRBD1 (6 bases). The receptor was derived from a human donor with multiple sclerosis. CDR3: CSASPGAETQYF. The CDR3 DNA reads as TGCAGTGCTAGTCCAGGGGCAGAGACCCAGTACTTC.